This is a list of T cell receptor beta chains from one sample in a study of shared clonotypes between healthy human individuals. The protocol was immunoSEQ multiplex PCR, while the TCRdb copy is restricted to in-frame clones and leaves out a portion. This sample has 2 million to 3 million clones; roughly 93% occur once, and the top ten carry 0.36%. The sequenced sample was naive CD4+ T cells from PBMCs. These receptors originate from a man aged 18-30 years in good health. Some clones in this sample may be carry-over from other donors' samples. Both conserved end residues are part of each CDR3. The D gene is left open where the match is weak. Clone size is shown for a subset of rows, as once, few, many or a class of expanded clone.

NA TRBJ2-2 NA TRBV18 CASSPPYLRTGELFF TGTGCCAGCTCACCACCGTATTTAAGGACCGGGGAGCTGTTTTTT
NA TRBJ2-3 NA TRBV6-5 CASSYRDRRVDTQYF TGTGCCAGCAGCTACCGGGACCGGAGGGTAGATACGCAGTATTTT
NA TRBJ1-4 NA TRBV19 CASRWWGMNEKLFF TGTGCCAGCCGATGGTGGGGAATGAATGAAAAACTGTTTTTT
NA TRBJ2-7 NA TRBV2 CASSEGGLGSYEQYF TGTGCCAGCAGTGAGGGGGGGCTGGGGTCCTACGAGCAGTACTTC
NA TRBJ2-5 TRBD1 TRBV5-4 CASSLGTGLETQYF TGTGCCAGCAGCTTGGGGACAGGACTAGAGACCCAGTACTTC
once TRBJ1-1 NA TRBV18 CASSPYGPGSDTEAFF TGTGCCAGCTCACCATACGGCCCGGGATCCGACACTGAAGCTTTCTTT
few TRBJ2-2 NA TRBV30 CAWRVTNTLFF TGTGCCTGGAGAGTCACTAATACGCTGTTTTTT
NA TRBJ2-1 TRBD2 TRBV28 CASAGGGPPSYNEQFF TGTGCCAGCGCTGGGGGGGGACCCCCCTCCTACAATGAGCAGTTCTTC
NA TRBJ2-7 NA TRBV10-3 CAISEPWQMVYEQYF TGTGCCATCAGTGAGCCGTGGCAGATGGTCTACGAGCAGTACTTC
NA TRBJ2-7 NA TRBV4-2 CASSHYPPTTYEQYF TGTGCCAGCAGCCATTACCCCCCTACAACCTACGAGCAGTACTTC
NA TRBJ2-2 NA TRBV9 CASSVVGPSGPGELFF TGTGCCAGCAGCGTAGTGGGGCCGTCGGGCCCCGGGGAGCTGTTTTTT
NA TRBJ2-6 TRBD1 TRBV18 CASSRTGAHSGANVLTF TGTGCCAGCTCTCGGACAGGGGCCCACTCTGGGGCCAACGTCCTGACTTTC
NA TRBJ1-6 NA TRBV7-9 CASSLAQYNSPLHF TGTGCCAGCAGCTTAGCACAGTATAATTCACCCCTCCACTTT
few TRBJ2-1 NA TRBV28 CASSFGTSYNEQFF TGTGCCAGCAGTTTTGGGACCTCCTACAATGAGCAGTTCTTC
NA TRBJ2-4 NA TRBV5-6 CASSFRVIQAKNIQYF TGTGCCAGCAGCTTCAGGGTTATCCAGGCCAAAAACATTCAGTACTTC
NA TRBJ1-3 NA TRBV19 CASSMGGLPGNTIYF TGTGCCAGTAGTATGGGTGGACTCCCTGGAAACACCATATATTTT
NA TRBJ1-2 NA TRBV19 CASNSIYGYTF TGTGCCAGTAATTCGATCTATGGCTACACCTTC
once TRBJ1-4 TRBD1 TRBV28 CASSLRAGTANEKLFF TGTGCCAGCAGTTTACGGGCGGGGACAGCTAATGAAAAACTGTTTTTT
NA TRBJ2-2 TRBD2 TRBV18 CASSPQLQAGGKTGELFF TGTGCCAGCTCACCCCAACTCCAAGCGGGAGGAAAAACCGGGGAGCTGTTTTTT
NA TRBJ2-3 TRBD2 TRBV9 CASSVVAGGRDTQYF TGTGCCAGCAGCGTAGTAGCGGGAGGGCGGGATACGCAGTATTTT
NA TRBJ2-5 TRBD2 TRBV25-1 CASRRTSGWGETQYF TGTGCCAGCAGAAGGACTAGCGGATGGGGAGAGACCCAGTACTTC
NA TRBJ2-7 NA TRBV28 CASSSAGSRGYEQYF TGTGCCAGCAGTTCCGCAGGGTCCCGGGGCTACGAGCAGTACTTC
NA TRBJ2-7 NA TRBV4-2 CASSQVVGVSYEQYF TGTGCCAGCAGCCAAGTCGTCGGAGTCTCCTACGAGCAGTACTTC
once TRBJ2-7 NA TRBV5-1 CASSWANGGAYEQYF TGCGCCAGCAGCTGGGCCAACGGCGGGGCCTACGAGCAGTACTTC
NA TRBJ1-3 TRBD1 TRBV28 CASTSPPTGGTGGNTIYF TGTGCCAGCACCTCGCCCCCAACAGGGGGGACTGGAGGAAACACCATATATTTT
NA TRBJ2-2 TRBD1 TRBV28 CASSSEAGQGEAGELFF TGTGCCAGCAGTTCCGAGGCCGGACAGGGCGAGGCCGGGGAGCTGTTTTTT
once TRBJ2-7 NA TRBV10-3 CAISENYEQYF TGTGCCATCAGTGAGAACTACGAGCAGTACTTC
few TRBJ2-7 NA TRBV7-8 CASSLGGREQYF TGTGCCAGCAGCTTAGGAGGGAGGGAGCAGTACTTC
NA TRBJ1-2 NA TRBV28 CASSTVGHPEAYGYTF TGTGCCAGCAGCACCGTAGGACACCCTGAGGCCTATGGCTACACCTTC
NA TRBJ1-2 TRBD1 TRBV5-1 CASSLEQGAAGYTF TGCGCCAGCAGCTTGGAACAGGGGGCGGCTGGCTACACCTTC
once TRBJ1-3 NA TRBV6-5 CASSSGVSGNTIYF TGTGCCAGCAGCTCGGGTGTCTCTGGAAACACCATATATTTT
once TRBJ1-1 TRBD1 TRBV19 CASSMGRGRNTEAFF TGTGCCAGTAGTATGGGCAGGGGGCGAAACACTGAAGCTTTCTTT
NA TRBJ2-5 NA TRBV7-2 CASSFVQFQETQYF TGTGCCAGCAGCTTTGTACAGTTCCAAGAGACCCAGTACTTC
NA TRBJ2-5 TRBD1 TRBV7-9 CASSTQGMMIGETQYF TGTGCCAGCAGCACACAGGGGATGATGATTGGGGAGACCCAGTACTTC
once TRBJ1-5 NA TRBV6-1 CASSSVSNQPQHF TGTGCCAGCAGTAGCGTAAGCAATCAGCCCCAGCATTTT
few TRBJ2-4 TRBD1 TRBV28 CASSSQDRLQYF TGTGCCAGCAGTTCCCAGGACAGGCTTCAGTACTTC
NA TRBJ2-3 NA TRBV10-3 CAPRGEDTQYF TGTGCCCCCCGGGGAGAGGATACGCAGTATTTT
NA TRBJ2-7 NA TRBV7-2 CASTSWSNYEQYF TGTGCCAGCACCTCCTGGAGCAACTACGAGCAGTACTTC
NA TRBJ2-7 NA TRBV6-4 CASSATVYSYEQYF TGTGCCAGCAGTGCTACCGTTTACTCCTACGAGCAGTACTTC
NA TRBJ2-1 NA TRBV30 CAWSMSSYNEQFF TGTGCCTGGAGTATGAGCTCCTACAATGAGCAGTTCTTC
NA TRBJ1-2 NA TRBV7-9 CASSPRQYGYTF TGTGCCAGCAGCCCGCGACAGTACGGCTACACCTTC
NA TRBJ1-3 NA TRBV29-1 CSVGGPAKDGNTIYF TGCAGCGTTGGGGGTCCGGCCAAGGACGGAAACACCATATATTTT
NA TRBJ1-5 NA TRBV4-2 CASSQERQLISNQPQHF TGTGCCAGCAGCCAAGAACGACAGTTAATTAGCAATCAGCCCCAGCATTTT
NA TRBJ1-1 NA TRBV4-3 CASSQDGWGRNTEAFF TGCGCCAGCAGCCAAGATGGGTGGGGACGGAACACTGAAGCTTTCTTT
NA TRBJ2-3 NA TRBV5-1 CASSHRTGATTDTQYF TGCGCCAGCAGCCATCGAACGGGGGCGACCACAGATACGCAGTATTTT
once TRBJ2-1 NA TRBV7-3 CASSLFGGGYNEQFF TGTGCCAGCAGCTTATTCGGAGGAGGGTACAATGAGCAGTTCTTC
NA TRBJ1-5 TRBD1 TRBV6-5 CASRRTGSQPQHF TGTGCCAGCAGACGGACAGGGTCTCAGCCCCAGCATTTT
NA TRBJ1-5 TRBD1 TRBV19 CASRKDRAINQPQHF TGTGCCAGTAGAAAAGACAGGGCTATCAATCAGCCCCAGCATTTT
NA TRBJ1-5 TRBD1 TRBV15 CATSRGQSDQPQHF TGTGCCACCAGCAGGGGACAGTCCGATCAGCCCCAGCATTTT
NA TRBJ1-3 NA TRBV20-1 CSADSGNTIYF TGCAGTGCTGACTCTGGAAACACCATATATTTT
NA TRBJ2-3 NA TRBV2 CASSIGLQISDTQYF TGTGCCAGCAGTATAGGGCTCCAGATATCAGATACGCAGTATTTT